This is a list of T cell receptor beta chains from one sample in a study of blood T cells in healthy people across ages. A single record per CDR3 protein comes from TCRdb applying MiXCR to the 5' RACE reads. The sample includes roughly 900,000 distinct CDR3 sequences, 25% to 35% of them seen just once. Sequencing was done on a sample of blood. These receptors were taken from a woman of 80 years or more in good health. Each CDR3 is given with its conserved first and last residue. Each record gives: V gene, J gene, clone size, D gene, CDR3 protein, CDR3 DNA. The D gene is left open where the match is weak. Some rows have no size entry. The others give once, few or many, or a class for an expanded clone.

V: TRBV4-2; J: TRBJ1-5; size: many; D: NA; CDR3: CASSQDHGVVNQPQHF; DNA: TGTGCCAGCAGCCAAGATCACGGGGTGGTCAATCAGCCCCAGCATTTT
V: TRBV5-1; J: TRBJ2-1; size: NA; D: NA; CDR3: CASSKRENNNEQFF; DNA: TGCGCCAGCAGCAAACGGGAGAACAATAATGAGCAGTTCTTC
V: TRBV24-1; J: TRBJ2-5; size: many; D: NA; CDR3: CATSDRGLQETQYF; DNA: TGTGCCACCAGTGATCGGGGCCTCCAAGAGACCCAGTACTTC
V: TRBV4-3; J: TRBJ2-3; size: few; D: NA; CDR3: CASSQGSSWDTPSTDTQYF; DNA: TGCGCCAGCAGCCAAGGGTCCTCCTGGGACACACCTAGCACAGATACGCAGTATTTT
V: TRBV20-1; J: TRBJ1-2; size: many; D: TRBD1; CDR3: CSARDPSARDSLKLNYGYTF; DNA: TGCAGTGCTAGAGATCCGTCTGCCCGGGACAGCTTAAAACTCAACTATGGCTACACCTTC
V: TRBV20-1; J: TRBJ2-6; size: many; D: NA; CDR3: CSARVSSSGANVLTF; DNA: TGCAGTGCTAGGGTATCGTCCTCTGGGGCCAACGTCCTGACTTTC
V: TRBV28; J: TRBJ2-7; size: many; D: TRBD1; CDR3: CASISGQGPYEQYF; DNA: TGTGCCAGCATCTCAGGACAGGGACCCTACGAGCAGTACTTC
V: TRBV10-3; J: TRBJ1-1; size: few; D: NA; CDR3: CAISDLNTEAFF; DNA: TGTGCCATCAGTGATCTGAACACTGAAGCTTTCTTT
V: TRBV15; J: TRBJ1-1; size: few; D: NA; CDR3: CATGVREGAEAFF; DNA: TGTGCCACCGGGGTCAGGGAAGGGGCTGAAGCTTTCTTT
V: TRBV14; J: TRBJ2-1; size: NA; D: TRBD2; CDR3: CASSQDRGAYNEQFF; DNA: TGTGCCAGCAGCCAAGACCGGGGGGCCTACAATGAGCAGTTCTTC
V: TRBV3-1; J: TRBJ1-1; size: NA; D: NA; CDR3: CASSQSYQAFF; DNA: TGTGCCAGCAGCCAGTCCTATCAGGCTTTCTTT
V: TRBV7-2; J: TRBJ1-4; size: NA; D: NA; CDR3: CASSLEGYEGEKLFF; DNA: TGTGCCAGCAGCTTAGAGGGTTATGAGGGTGAAAAACTGTTTTTT
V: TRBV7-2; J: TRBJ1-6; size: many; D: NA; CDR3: CASSHSSGKHNSPLHF; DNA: TGTGCCAGCAGCCACTCGTCAGGGAAGCATAATTCACCCCTCCACTTT
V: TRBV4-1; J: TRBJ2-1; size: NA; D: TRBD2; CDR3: CASSQLGLAGGNNEQFF; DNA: TGCGCCAGCAGCCAACTCGGACTAGCGGGGGGGAACAATGAGCAGTTCTTC
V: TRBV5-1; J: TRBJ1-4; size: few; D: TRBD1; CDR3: CASSPKGAGAEKLFF; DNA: TGCGCCAGCAGCCCGAAGGGGGCGGGTGCCGAAAAACTGTTTTTT
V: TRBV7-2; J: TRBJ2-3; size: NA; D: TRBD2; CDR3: CAGSSPAGGPWSDTQYF; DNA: TGTGCCGGCAGCTCCCCAGCGGGGGGGCCTTGGTCAGATACGCAGTATTTT
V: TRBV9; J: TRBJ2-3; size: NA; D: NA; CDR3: CASSVDQGGIDTQYF; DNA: TGTGCCAGCAGCGTAGATCAGGGGGGGATAGATACGCAGTATTTT
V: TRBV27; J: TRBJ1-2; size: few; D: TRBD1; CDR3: CASNPGTGGAMAYGYTF; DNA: TGTGCCAGCAACCCCGGGACAGGGGGCGCGATGGCCTATGGCTACACCTTC
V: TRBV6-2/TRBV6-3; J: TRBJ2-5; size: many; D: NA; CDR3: CASTGRETQYF; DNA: TGTGCCAGCACCGGACGAGAGACCCAGTACTTC
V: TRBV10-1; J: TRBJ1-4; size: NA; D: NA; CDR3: CASSEGGQFEKLFF; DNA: TGCGCCAGCAGTGAAGGCGGGCAGTTTGAAAAACTGTTTTTT
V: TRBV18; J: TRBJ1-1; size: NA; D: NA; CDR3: CASSPQLVAGAELRTEAFF; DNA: TGTGCCAGCTCACCTCAGCTAGTAGCGGGGGCTGAACTGAGAACTGAAGCTTTCTTT
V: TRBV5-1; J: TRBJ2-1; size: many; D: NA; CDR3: CASSLDSRGEQFF; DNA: TGCGCCAGCAGCTTAGACAGCCGGGGGGAGCAGTTCTTC
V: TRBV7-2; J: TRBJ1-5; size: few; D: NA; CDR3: CASSLAPGASQPQHF; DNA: TGTGCCAGCAGCTTAGCTCCGGGAGCGAGTCAGCCCCAGCATTTT
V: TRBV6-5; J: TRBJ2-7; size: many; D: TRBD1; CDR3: CASTSGTGLMEQYF; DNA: TGTGCCAGCACCTCCGGGACAGGGTTAATGGAGCAGTACTTC
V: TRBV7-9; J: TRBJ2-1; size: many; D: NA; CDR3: CASSLSLLPNNEQFF; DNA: TGTGCCAGCAGCTTAAGCCTTCTCCCCAACAATGAGCAGTTCTTC
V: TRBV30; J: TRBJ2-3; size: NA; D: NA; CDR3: CAWSPAATDTQYF; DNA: TGTGCCTGGAGTCCGGCTGCCACAGATACGCAGTATTTT
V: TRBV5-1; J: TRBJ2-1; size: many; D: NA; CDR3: CASSSRSGSYNEQFF; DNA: TGCGCCAGCAGCTCCCGGTCCGGATCCTACAATGAGCAGTTCTTC
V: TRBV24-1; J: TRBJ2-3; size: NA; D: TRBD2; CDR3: CATSSTTSDLTDTQYF; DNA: TGTGCCACCAGTTCGACGACTAGCGACCTCACAGATACGCAGTATTTT
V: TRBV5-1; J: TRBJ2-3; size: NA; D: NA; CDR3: CASSLGRMRTDTQYF; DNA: TGCGCCAGCAGCTTGGGTCGCATGCGCACAGATACGCAGTATTTT
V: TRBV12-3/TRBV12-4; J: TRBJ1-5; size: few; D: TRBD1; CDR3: CASSPGQGISNQPQHF; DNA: TGTGCCAGCAGTCCGGGACAGGGAATCAGCAATCAGCCCCAGCATTTT
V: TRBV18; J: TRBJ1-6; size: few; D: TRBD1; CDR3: CASSLPGQNSPLHF; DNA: TGTGCCAGCTCACTCCCGGGACAGAATTCACCCCTCCACTTT
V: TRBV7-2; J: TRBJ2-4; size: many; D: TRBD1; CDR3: CASSRGQPEIQYF; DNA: TGTGCCAGCAGCCGGGGACAGCCTGAGATTCAGTACTTC
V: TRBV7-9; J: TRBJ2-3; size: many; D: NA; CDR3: CASSFSFKGRPYF; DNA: TGTGCCAGCAGCTTCTCCTTTAAGGGGCGACCGTATTTT
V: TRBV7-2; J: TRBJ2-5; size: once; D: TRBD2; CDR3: CASSLDRGGQYF; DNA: TGTGCCAGCAGCTTAGACCGGGGGGGGCAGTACTTC
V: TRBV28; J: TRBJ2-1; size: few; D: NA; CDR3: CASSPPPTDNEQFF; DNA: TGTGCCAGCAGTCCCCCACCCACTGACAATGAGCAGTTCTTC
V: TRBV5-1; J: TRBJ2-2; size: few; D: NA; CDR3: CASSPKTGINTGELFF; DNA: TGCGCCAGCAGCCCGAAGACGGGGATAAACACCGGGGAGCTGTTTTTT
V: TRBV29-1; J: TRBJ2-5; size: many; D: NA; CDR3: CSVVRGETQYF; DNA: TGCAGCGTTGTGAGGGGAGAGACCCAGTACTTC
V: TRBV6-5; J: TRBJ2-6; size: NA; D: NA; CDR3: CVSSYQLRNSGANVLTF; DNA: TGTGTCAGCAGTTACCAATTACGCAACTCTGGGGCCAACGTCCTGACTTTC
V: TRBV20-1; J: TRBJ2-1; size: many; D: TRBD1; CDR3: CSANPRGQYFNEQFF; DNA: TGCAGTGCCAACCCTAGGGGGCAATATTTCAATGAGCAGTTCTTC
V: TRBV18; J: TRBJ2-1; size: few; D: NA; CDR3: CVSSPYQGGNEQFF; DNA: TGTGTCAGCTCACCATATCAGGGGGGCAATGAGCAGTTCTTC
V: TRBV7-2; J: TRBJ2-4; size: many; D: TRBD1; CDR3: CASSSSGTGGTKNIQYF; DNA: TGTGCCAGCAGCTCATCCGGGACAGGGGGCACCAAAAACATTCAGTACTTC
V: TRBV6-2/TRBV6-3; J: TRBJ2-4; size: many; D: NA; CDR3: CASSPRGAPDKNIQYF; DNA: TGTGCCAGCAGCCCCCGGGGGGCCCCGGATAAAAACATTCAGTACTTC
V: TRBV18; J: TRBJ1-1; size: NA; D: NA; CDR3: CASSPRDNDGAFF; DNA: TGTGCCAGCTCACCTAGGGACAATGATGGAGCTTTCTTT
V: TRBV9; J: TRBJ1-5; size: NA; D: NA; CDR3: CASSLSRQGRDSNQPQHF; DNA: TGTGCCAGCAGCCTCTCCCGTCAGGGGCGAGATAGCAATCAGCCCCAGCATTTT
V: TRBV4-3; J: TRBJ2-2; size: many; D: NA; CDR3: CASSQLSWDTGELFF; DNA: TGCGCCAGCAGCCAATTGAGTTGGGACACCGGGGAGCTGTTTTTT
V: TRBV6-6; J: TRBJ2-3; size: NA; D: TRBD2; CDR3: CASRTGREREGHDTQYF; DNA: TGTGCCAGCCGAACGGGAAGGGAGCGGGAGGGCCACGATACGCAGTATTTT
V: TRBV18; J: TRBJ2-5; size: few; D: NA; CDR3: CASSPDGPRTQYF; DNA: TGTGCCAGCTCGCCGGACGGACCCAGGACCCAGTACTTC
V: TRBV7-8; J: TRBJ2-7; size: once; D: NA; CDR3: CASSLGGKSYEQYF; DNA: TGTGCCAGCAGCTTAGGCGGGAAATCCTACGAGCAGTACTTC
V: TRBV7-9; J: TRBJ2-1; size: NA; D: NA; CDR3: CASSFRSGLFDGQFF; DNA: TGTGCCAGCAGCTTCCGATCGGGGCTTTTCGATGGGCAGTTCTTC
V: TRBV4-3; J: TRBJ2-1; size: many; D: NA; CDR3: CASSQAFNEQFF; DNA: TGCGCCAGCAGCCAAGCCTTCAATGAGCAGTTCTTC
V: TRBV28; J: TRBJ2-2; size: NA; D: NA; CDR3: CASTTPYGELFF; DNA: TGTGCCAGCACCACCCCATACGGGGAGCTGTTTTTT
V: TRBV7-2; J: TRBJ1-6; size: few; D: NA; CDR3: CASSARQASYNSPLHF; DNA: TGTGCCAGCAGCGCCCGACAGGCGTCCTATAATTCACCCCTCCACTTT
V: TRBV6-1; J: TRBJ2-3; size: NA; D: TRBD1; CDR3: CASSELGQYADTQYF; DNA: TGTGCCAGCAGTGAATTGGGACAGTACGCAGATACGCAGTATTTT
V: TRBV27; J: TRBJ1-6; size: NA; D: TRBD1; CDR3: CASSFGTGRNSPLHF; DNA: TGTGCCAGCAGTTTCGGGACAGGAAGGAATTCACCCCTCCACTTT
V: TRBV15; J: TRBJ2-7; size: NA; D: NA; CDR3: CATSIGLGDYEQYF; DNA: TGTGCCACCAGCATAGGGCTGGGAGACTACGAGCAGTACTTC
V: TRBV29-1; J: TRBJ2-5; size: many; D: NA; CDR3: CSGRRTRQETQYF; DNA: TGCAGCGGTCGACGGACCAGACAAGAGACCCAGTACTTC
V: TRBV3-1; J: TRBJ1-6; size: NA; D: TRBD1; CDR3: CASSNNRGLPPLHF; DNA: TGTGCCAGCAGCAATAACAGGGGGCTGCCTCCCCTCCACTTT
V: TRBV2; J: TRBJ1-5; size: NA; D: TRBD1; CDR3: CASKGQGDGQPQHF; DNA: TGTGCCAGCAAAGGACAGGGGGATGGACAGCCCCAGCATTTT